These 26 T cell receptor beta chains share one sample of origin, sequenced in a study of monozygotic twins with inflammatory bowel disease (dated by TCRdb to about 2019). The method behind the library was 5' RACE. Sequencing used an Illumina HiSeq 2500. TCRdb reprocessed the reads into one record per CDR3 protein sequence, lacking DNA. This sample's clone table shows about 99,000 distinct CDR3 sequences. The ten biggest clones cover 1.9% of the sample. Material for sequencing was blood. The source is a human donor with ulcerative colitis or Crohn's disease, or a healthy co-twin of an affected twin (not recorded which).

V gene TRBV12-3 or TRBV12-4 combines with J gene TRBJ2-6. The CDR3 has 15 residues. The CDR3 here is CASRIQGSGANVLTF.

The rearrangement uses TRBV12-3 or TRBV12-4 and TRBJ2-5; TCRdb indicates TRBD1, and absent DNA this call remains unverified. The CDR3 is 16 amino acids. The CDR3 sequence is CASTKKGGKYQETQYF.

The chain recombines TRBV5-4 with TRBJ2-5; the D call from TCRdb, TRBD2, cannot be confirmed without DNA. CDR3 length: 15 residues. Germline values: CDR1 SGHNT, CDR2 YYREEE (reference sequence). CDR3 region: CASSRPGLIQETQYF.

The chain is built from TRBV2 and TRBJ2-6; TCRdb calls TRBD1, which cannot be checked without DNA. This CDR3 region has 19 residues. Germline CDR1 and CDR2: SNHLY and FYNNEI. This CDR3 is CASSEAHGDRSSGANVLTF.

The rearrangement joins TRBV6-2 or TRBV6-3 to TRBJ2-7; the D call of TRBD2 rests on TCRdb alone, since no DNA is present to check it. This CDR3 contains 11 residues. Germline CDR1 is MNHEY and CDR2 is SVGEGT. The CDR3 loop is CASSQSTRQYF.

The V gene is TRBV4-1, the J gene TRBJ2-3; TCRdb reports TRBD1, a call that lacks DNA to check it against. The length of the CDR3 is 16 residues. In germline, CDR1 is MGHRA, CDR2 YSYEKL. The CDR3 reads CASSQEGGPSTDTQYF.

The CDR3 spells CATSRDGTVSYEQYF. The V gene is TRBV15, the J gene TRBJ2-7; TCRdb returns TRBD1, unconfirmable since there is no DNA. Germline CDR1 is LNHNV and CDR2 is YYDKDF (reference sequence). The CDR3 loop spans 15 amino acids.

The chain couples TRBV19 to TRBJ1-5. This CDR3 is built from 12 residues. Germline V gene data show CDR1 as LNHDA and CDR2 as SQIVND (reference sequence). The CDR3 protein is CASTQYNQPQHF.

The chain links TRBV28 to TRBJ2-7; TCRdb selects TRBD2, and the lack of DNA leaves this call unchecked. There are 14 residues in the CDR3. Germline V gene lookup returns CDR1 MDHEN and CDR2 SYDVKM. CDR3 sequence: CASSSTSGTLKQYF.

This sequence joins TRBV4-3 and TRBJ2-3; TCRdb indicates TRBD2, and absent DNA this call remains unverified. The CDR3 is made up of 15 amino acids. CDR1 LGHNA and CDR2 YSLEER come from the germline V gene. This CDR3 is CASSQGEGFTDTQYF.

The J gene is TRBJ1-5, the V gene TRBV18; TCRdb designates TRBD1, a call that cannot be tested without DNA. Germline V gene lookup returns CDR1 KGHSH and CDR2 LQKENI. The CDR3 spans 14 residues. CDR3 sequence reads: CASSPGTGKQPQHF. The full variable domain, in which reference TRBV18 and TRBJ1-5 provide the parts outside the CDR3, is NAGVMQNPRHLVRRRGQEARLRCSPMKGHSHVYWYRQLPEEGLKFMVYLQKENIIDESGMPKERFSAEFPKEGPSILRIQQVVRGDSAAYFCASSPGTGKQPQHFGDGTRLSIL.

This CDR3 is CASSTTGEQYF. V usage is TRBV12-3 or TRBV12-4 and J usage is TRBJ2-7. The CDR3 has 11 amino acids.

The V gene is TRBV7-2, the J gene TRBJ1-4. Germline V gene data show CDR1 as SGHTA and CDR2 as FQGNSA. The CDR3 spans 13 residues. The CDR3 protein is CASIWADWEKLFF.

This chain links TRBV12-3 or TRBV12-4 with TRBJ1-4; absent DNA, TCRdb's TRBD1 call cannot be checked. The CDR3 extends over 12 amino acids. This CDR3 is CASSLAPGKLFF.

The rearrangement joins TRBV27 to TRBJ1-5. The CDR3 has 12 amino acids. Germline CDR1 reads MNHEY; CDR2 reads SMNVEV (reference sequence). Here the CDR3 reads CASTTGNQPQHF.

CDR3 residues: CAISESMAVYGYTF. J is TRBJ1-2 and V is TRBV10-3. Germline V CDR1 and CDR2: ENHRY, SYGVKD. The CDR3 is 14 residues long.

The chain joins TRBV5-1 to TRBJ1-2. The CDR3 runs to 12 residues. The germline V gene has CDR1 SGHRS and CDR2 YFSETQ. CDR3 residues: CASSPDTYGYTF.

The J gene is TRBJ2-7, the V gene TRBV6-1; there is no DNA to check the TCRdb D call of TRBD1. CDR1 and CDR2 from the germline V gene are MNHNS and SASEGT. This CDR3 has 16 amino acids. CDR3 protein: CASSEVGLAGSNEQYF.

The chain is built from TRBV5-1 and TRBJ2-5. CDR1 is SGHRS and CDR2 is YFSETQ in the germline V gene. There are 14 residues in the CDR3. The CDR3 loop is CASSLMNSQETQYF. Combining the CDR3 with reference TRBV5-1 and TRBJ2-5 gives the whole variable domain KAGVTQTPRYLIKTRGQQVTLSCSPISGHRSVSWYQQTPGQGLQFLFEYFSETQRNKGNFPGRFSGRQFSNSRSEMNVSTLELGDSALYLCASSLMNSQETQYFGPGTRLLVL.

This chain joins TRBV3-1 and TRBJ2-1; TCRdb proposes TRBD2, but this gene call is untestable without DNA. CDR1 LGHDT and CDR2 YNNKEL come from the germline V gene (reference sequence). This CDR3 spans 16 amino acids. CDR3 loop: CASSQFGRGRTDEQFF.

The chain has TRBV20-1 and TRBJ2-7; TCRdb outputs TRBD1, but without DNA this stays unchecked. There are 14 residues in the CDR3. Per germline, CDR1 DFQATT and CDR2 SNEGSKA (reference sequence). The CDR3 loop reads CSARKGDRAYEQYF.

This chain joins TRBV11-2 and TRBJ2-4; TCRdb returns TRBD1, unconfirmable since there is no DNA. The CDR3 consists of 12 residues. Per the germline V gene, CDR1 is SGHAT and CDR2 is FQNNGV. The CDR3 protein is CASSHRGNIQYF.

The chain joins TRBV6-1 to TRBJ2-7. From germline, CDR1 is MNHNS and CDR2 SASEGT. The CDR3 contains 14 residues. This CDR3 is CASSEVGNSYEQYF.

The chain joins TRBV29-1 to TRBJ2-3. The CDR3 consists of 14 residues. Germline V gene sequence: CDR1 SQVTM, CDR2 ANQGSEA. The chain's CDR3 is CSVGRPPSTDTQYF.

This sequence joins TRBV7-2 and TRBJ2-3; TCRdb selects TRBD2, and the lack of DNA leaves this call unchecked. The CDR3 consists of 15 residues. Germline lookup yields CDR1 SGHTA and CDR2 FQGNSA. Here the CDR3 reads CASSLVVVDYQEQYF.

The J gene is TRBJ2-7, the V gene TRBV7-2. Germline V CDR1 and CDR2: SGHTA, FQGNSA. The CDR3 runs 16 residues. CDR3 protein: CASSLVFVAGPYEQYF.